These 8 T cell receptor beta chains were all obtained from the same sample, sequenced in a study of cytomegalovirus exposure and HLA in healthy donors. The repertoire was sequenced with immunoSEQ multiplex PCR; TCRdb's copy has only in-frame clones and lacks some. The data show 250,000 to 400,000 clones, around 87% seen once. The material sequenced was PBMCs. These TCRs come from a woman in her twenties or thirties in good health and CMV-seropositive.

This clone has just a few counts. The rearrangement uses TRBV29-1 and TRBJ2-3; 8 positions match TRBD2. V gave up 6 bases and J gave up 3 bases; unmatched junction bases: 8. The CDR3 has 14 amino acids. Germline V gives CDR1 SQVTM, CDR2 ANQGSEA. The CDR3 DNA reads TGCAGCGTCTTTAATAGCGGGGAGACAGATACGCAGTATTTT. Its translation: CSVFNSGETDTQYF.

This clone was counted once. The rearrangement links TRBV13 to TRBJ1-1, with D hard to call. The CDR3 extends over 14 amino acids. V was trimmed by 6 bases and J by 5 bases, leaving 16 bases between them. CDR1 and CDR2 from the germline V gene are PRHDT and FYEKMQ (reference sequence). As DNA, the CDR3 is TGTGCCAGCAGTCTGCCCGAAGAGAGAACTGAAGCTTTCTTT. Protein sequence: CASSLPEERTEAFF.

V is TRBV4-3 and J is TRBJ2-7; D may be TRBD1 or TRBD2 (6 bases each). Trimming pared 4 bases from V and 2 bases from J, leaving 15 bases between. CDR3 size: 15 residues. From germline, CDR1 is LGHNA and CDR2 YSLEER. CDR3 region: CASSRGGGTTYEQYF. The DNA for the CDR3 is TGCGCCAGCAGCCGCGGTGGAGGGACAACCTACGAGCAGTACTTC.

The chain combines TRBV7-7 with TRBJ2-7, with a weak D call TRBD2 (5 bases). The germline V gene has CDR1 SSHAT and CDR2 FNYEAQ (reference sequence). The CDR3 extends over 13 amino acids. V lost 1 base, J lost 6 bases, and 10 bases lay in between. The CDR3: CASSLVGGGEQYF. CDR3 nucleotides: TGTGCCAGCAGCTTAGTTGGAGGTGGCGAGCAGTACTTC. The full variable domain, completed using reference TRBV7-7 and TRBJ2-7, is GAGVSQSPRYKVTKRGQDVTLRCDPISSHATLYWYQQALGQGPEFLTYFNYEAQPDKSGLPSDRFSAERPEGSISTLTIQRTEQRDSAMYRCASSLVGGGEQYFGPGTRLTVT.

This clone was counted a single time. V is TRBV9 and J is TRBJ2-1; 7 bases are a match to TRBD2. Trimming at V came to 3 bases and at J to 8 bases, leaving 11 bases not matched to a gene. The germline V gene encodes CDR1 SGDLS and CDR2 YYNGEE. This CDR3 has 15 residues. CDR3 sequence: CASSGGGGSTDEQFF. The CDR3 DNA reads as TGTGCCAGCAGCGGGGGTGGCGGGAGCACCGATGAGCAGTTCTTC.

This CDR3 reads CASRSGGKLQPQHF. Written as DNA, the CDR3 is TGTGCCAGCAGGTCTGGGGGGAAGCTTCAGCCCCAGCATTTT. V usage is TRBV28 and J usage is TRBJ1-5, with a possible D match to TRBD1 (5 bases). The CDR3 is 14 residues long. Germline V gene lookup returns CDR1 MDHEN and CDR2 SYDVKM. Trimming shortened V by 6 bases and J by 6 bases, and 15 bases separated the two germline ends.

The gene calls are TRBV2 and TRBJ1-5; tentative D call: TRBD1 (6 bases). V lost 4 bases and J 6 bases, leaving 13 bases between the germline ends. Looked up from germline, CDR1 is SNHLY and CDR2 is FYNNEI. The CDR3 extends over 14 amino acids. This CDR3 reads CASSVGTRGQPQHF. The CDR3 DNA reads TGTGCCAGCAGTGTGGGGACAAGGGGTCAGCCCCAGCATTTT. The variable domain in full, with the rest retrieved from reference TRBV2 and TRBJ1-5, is EPEVTQTPSHQVTQMGQEVILRCVPISNHLYFYWYRQILGQKVEFLVSFYNNEISEKSEIFDDQFSVERPDGSNFTLKIRSTKLEDSAMYFCASSVGTRGQPQHFGDGTRLSIL.

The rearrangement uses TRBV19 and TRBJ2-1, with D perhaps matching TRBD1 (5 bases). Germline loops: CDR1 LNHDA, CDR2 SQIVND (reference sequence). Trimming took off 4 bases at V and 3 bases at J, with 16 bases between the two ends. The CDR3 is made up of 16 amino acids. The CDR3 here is CASSSNGAPGYNEQFF. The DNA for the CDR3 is TGTGCCAGTAGTAGTAATGGGGCCCCCGGCTACAATGAGCAGTTCTTC.